The present T cell receptor beta chain was sequenced within a study of Graves' ophthalmopathy and Graves' hyperthyroidism. The V gene's germline CDR1 is LNHNV and CDR2 YYDKDF (reference sequence). The CDR3 totals 13 residues. The V end was cut by 4 bases, the J end by 7 bases, with 14 bases between. Amplification targeted the TCR beta CDR3 regions, with RNA transcripts as the source material. Second-round multiplex PCR followed a first-round RT-PCR using HTBI primers. TCRdb analysed the multiplex PCR reads with MiXCR anew, one entry per CDR3 protein. The sample has 230,000 or so distinct CDR3 sequences; about 46% are singletons.

Source material: peripheral blood. This sequence joins TRBV15 and TRBJ2-7, with a possible D match to TRBD2 (5 bases). The sequence came from an adult man with Graves' ophthalmopathy. DNA for the CDR3: TGTGCCACCAGCAAAGGATCCACGGGGGAGCAGTACTTC. Its translation is CATSKGSTGEQYF.